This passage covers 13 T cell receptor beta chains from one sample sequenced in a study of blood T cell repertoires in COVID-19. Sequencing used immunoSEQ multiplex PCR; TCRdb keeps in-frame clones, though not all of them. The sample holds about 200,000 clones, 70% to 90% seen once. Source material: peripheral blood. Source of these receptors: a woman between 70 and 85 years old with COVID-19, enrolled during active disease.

The CDR3: CASADRGNQPQHF. The CDR3 coding sequence is TGTGCCAGCGCCGACAGGGGCAATCAGCCCCAGCATTTT. The chain recombines TRBV6-5 with TRBJ1-5; 7 nucleotides align to TRBD1. Germline CDR1 and CDR2: MNHEY and SVGAGI. The CDR3 length is 13 residues. J was trimmed by 2 bases and V by 8 bases; bases with no gene match: 3.

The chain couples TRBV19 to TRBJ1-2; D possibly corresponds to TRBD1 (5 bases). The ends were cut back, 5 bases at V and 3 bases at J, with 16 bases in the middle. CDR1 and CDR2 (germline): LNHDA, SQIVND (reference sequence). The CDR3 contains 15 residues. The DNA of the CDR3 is TGTGCCAGTAGTTCGGACATTCGGGAGGACTATGGCTACACCTTC. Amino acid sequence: CASSSDIREDYGYTF.

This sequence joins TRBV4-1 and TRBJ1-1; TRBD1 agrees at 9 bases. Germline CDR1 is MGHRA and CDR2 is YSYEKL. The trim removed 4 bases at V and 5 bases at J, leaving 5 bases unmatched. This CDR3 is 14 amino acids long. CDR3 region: CASSRDRGVTEAFF. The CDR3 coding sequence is TGCGCCAGCAGCCGCGACAGGGGGGTGACTGAAGCTTTCTTT.

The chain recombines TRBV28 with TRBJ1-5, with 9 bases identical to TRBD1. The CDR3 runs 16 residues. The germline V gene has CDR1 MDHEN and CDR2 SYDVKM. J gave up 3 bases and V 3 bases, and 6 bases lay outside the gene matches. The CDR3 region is CASSFPDRGYNQPQHF. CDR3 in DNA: TGTGCCAGCAGTTTTCCTGACAGGGGGTACAATCAGCCCCAGCATTTT.

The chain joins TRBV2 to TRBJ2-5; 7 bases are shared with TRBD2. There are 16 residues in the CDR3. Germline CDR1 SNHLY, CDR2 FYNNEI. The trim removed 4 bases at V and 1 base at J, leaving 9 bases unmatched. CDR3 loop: CASSATGLGAQETQYF. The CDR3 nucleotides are TGTGCCAGCAGTGCAACTGGACTAGGCGCCCAAGAGACCCAGTACTTC. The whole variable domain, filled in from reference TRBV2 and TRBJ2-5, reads EPEVTQTPSHQVTQMGQEVILRCVPISNHLYFYWYRQILGQKVEFLVSFYNNEISEKSEIFDDQFSVERPDGSNFTLKIRSTKLEDSAMYFCASSATGLGAQETQYFGPGTRLLVL.

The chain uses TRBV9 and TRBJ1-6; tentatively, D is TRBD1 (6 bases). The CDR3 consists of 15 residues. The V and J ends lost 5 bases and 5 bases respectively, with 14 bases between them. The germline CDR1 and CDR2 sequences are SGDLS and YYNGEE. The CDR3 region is CASSLTGDDNSPLHF. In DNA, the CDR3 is TGTGCCAGCAGTCTGACAGGCGACGATAATTCACCCCTCCACTTT.

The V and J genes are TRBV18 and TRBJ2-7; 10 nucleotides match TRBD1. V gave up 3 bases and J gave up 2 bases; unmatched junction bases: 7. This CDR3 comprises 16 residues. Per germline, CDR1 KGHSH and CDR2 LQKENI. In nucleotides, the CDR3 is TGTGCCAGCTCACCGGAGACAGGGGGCGCCCCCTACGAGCAGTACTTC. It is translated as CASSPETGGAPYEQYF.

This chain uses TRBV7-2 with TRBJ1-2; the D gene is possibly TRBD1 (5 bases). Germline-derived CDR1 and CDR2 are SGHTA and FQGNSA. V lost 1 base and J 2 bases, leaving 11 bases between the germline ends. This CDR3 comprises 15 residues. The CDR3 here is CASSLDGQGNYGYTF. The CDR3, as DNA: TGTGCCAGCAGCTTAGACGGTCAGGGAAACTATGGCTACACCTTC.

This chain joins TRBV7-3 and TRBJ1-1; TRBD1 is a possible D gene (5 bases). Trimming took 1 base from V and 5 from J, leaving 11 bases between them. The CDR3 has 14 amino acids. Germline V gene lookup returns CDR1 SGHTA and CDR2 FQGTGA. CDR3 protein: CASSLSRDVTEAFF. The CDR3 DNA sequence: TGTGCCAGCAGCTTAAGCAGGGATGTAACTGAAGCTTTCTTT. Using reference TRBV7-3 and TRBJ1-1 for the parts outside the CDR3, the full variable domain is GAGVSQTPSNKVTEKGKYVELRCDPISGHTALYWYRQSLGQGPEFLIYFQGTGAADDSGLPNDRFFAVRPEGSVSTLKIQRTERGDSAVYLCASSLSRDVTEAFFGQGTRLTVV.

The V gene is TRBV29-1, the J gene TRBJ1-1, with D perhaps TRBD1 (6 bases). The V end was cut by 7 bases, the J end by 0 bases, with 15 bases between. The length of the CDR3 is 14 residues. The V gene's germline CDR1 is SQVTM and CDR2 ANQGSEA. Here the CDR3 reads CSASLGQMNTEAFF. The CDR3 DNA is TGCAGCGCATCCCTTGGACAGATGAACACTGAAGCTTTCTTT.

As DNA, the CDR3 is TGTGCCAGCAGGTCAACGGACAGGAGAAACTCCTACGAGCAGTACTTC. Amino acid sequence: CASRSTDRRNSYEQYF. The gene calls are TRBV28 and TRBJ2-7, with TRBD1 matching over 7 bases. The CDR3 loop spans 16 amino acids. J lost 0 bases, V lost 6 bases, and 11 bases had no gene match. CDR1 is MDHEN and CDR2 is SYDVKM in the germline V gene.

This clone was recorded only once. The CDR3 DNA sequence: TGTGCCAGCAGTTACGGTACTAGCGGCCACAATGAGCAGTTCTTC. Its protein is CASSYGTSGHNEQFF. The rearrangement links TRBV6-2 or TRBV6-3 to TRBJ2-1; 8 positions agree with TRBD2. The CDR3 runs to 15 residues. V shed 2 bases, J shed 5 bases, and the junction held 5 bases outside the gene matches. Germline CDR1 and CDR2: MNHEY and SVGEGT.

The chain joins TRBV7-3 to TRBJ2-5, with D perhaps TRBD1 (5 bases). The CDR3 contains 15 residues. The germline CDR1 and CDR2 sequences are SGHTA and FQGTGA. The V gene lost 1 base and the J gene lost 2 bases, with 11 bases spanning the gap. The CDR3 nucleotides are TGTGCCAGCAGCTTAAACCAGGGTCCTCAAGAGACCCAGTACTTC. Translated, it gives CASSLNQGPQETQYF. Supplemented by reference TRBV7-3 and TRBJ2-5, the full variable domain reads GAGVSQTPSNKVTEKGKYVELRCDPISGHTALYWYRQSLGQGPEFLIYFQGTGAADDSGLPNDRFFAVRPEGSVSTLKIQRTERGDSAVYLCASSLNQGPQETQYFGPGTRLLVL.